This entry concerns a single T cell receptor beta chain. Sequencing was performed with immunoSEQ multiplex PCR; in TCRdb, only in-frame clones are kept and a portion is missing. Of 250,000 to 300,000 clones detected, 75% to 90% appear once; the ten largest clones hold roughly 2.2%. V gave up 5 bases and J gave up 8 bases; unmatched junction bases: 6. The CDR3 is 13 amino acids. The germline CDR1 and CDR2 sequences are MNHNY and SVGAGI (reference sequence). This sample was taken from a study of blood T cell repertoires in COVID-19. The clonotype comes from a man aged 45-60 years with acute or convalescent COVID-19. The chain combines TRBV6-6 with TRBJ1-2, with 9 bases matching TRBD1. The material sequenced was peripheral blood. The CDR3, as DNA: TGTGCCAGCAGTCCGGGACAGGGAGGCGGCTACACCTTC. Translating gives CASSPGQGGGYTF.